This TCR beta chain was sequenced in a study of radiotherapy plus CTLA-4 blockade in lung cancer. The length of the CDR3 is 15 residues. Per the germline V gene, CDR1 is LNHDA and CDR2 is SQIVND (reference sequence). V was cut by 8 bases and J by 2 bases, with 19 bases left in between. General observations from the study: Response, reportedly, was best predicted by interferon-beta along with early blood T cell clone dynamics. An expansion of tumor-derived TCR clones occurred in blood after radiotherapy plus ipilimumab.

The repertoire was sequenced with immunoSEQ multiplex PCR; TCRdb's copy has only in-frame clones and lacks some. Seen here are tens of thousands of clones, approximately 79% observed once, and the top ten hold just under 8.5%. In the case of this clone: Its specificity is not known.

This clonotype was obtained from a human donor with non-small cell lung cancer who had stable disease on radiotherapy plus ipilimumab. This chain links TRBV19 with TRBJ2-7; D is perhaps TRBD1 (6 bases). Sequencing was performed on peripheral blood, taken from a patient treated with radiotherapy plus ipilimumab. The CDR3 here is CASSPRDTDPYEQYF. As DNA, the CDR3 is TGTGCCAGTTCTCCCCGGGACACCGACCCCTACGAGCAGTACTTC.